This record concerns one TCR beta chain sequence. MiXCR was run by TCRdb on the RT-PCR reads, yielding one entry per CDR3 protein. The data contain 98,000 or so distinct CDR3 sequences, around 36% of them singletons. The CDR3 has 19 amino acids. After removal of 2 bases from V and 5 bases from J, the junction contained 15 bases not matched to a gene. Germline V gene lookup returns CDR1 SGHKS and CDR2 YYEKEE (reference sequence). The data were taken from a study of patients and donors after allogeneic stem cell transplantation. The receptor was derived from a human donor who was either an allogeneic HSCT recipient or a stem cell or donor lymphocyte infusion donor (not recorded which). It is not recorded whose cells these are; they may come from a transplant donor. The chain uses TRBV5-5 and TRBJ2-7, with TRBD2 matching over 14 bases. Sequencing was done on a sample of blood, either unsorted or a sorted T cell fraction (not recorded which). The CDR3: CASSFPWGLAGVPGDEQYF. CDR3 DNA: TGTGCCAGCAGCTTCCCTTGGGGACTAGCGGGAGTCCCAGGCGACGAGCAGTACTTC.